The clone carrying this T cell receptor beta chain was counted only a few times. The data derive from a study of blood T cell repertoires in COVID-19. Overall study: Samples of COVID-19 (acute and convalescent) were obtained from the United States, Italy and Spain.

Clones were sequenced by immunoSEQ multiplex PCR, and TCRdb holds only the in-frame ones, with some missing. The sample contains around 120,000 clones, around 85% of which appear only once. Sequencing was performed on peripheral blood. This TCR was recovered from a man aged 65 to 85 who had recovered from COVID-19.

Here the CDR3 DNA reads TGTGCCAGCACTACTAGCGGGGGGGCTTTGGAGACCCAGTACTTC. It specifies CASTTSGGALETQYF. This rearrangement joins TRBV2 to TRBJ2-5; TRBD2 agrees at 13 bases. The CDR3 has 15 amino acids. Germline V gene sequence: CDR1 SNHLY, CDR2 FYNNEI. The ends lost 7 bases at V and 5 bases at J; junction bases unmatched: 7.